This entry concerns a single T cell receptor beta chain. What it binds is unknown. TCRdb reprocessed the 5' RACE reads with MiXCR, giving one entry per CDR3 protein. Altogether about 750,000 distinct CDR3 sequences are present, around 17% being singletons, with the ten largest covering around 19%. The data stem from a study of CD8 T cells in ankylosing spondylitis. Study-wide points: CD8+ disease-linked clones were present at relatively low frequencies in blood. Ankylosing spondylitis blood seemed to carry a telltale TCR beta motif made of eight or nine highly homologous variants.

CDR3 length: 14 residues. The V and J ends lost 4 bases and 7 bases respectively, with 16 bases between them. Germline CDR1 SEHNR, CDR2 FQNEAQ (reference sequence). V gene TRBV7-9 combines with J gene TRBJ2-5; TRBD2 might be the D (5 bases). The sample comprised blood, either unsorted or a sorted T cell fraction (not recorded which). This receptor was taken from a male donor with ankylosing spondylitis. CDR3 sequence: CASSSSTGSGTQYF. CDR3 nucleotides: TGTGCCAGCAGCTCTTCGACGGGGAGCGGGACCCAGTACTTC.